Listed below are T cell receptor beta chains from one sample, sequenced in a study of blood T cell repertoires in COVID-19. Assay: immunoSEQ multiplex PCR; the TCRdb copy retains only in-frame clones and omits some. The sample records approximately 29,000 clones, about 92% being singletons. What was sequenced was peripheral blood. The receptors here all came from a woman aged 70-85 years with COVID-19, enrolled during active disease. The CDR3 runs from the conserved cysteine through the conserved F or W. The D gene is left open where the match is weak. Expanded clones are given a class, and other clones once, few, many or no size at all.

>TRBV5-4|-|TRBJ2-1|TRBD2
CASSQAGASSYNEQFF
TGTGCCAGCAGCCAAGCGGGAGCGAGCTCCTACAATGAGCAGTTCTTC
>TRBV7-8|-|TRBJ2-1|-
CAIMGGPTPSRNEQFF
TGTGCGATTATGGGAGGCCCGACACCTAGCAGGAATGAGCAGTTCTTC
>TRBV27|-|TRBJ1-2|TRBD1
CASSPGQGWYGYTF
TGTGCCAGCAGTCCAGGACAGGGTTGGTATGGCTACACCTTC
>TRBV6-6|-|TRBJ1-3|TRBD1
CASKVDRTGNTIYF
TGTGCCAGCAAAGTGGACAGGACTGGAAACACCATATATTTT
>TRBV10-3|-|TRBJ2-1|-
CAISESISSNEQFF
TGTGCCATCAGTGAGTCGATTTCGAGCAATGAGCAGTTCTTC
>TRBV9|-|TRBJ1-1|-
CASSVALNTEAFF
TGTGCCAGCAGCGTAGCTCTGAACACTGAAGCTTTCTTT
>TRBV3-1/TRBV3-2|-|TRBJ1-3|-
CASSQGVDSGNTIYF
TGTGCCAGCAGCCAGGGAGTCGATAGTGGAAACACCATATATTTT
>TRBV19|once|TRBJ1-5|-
CASSIPGIQPQHF
TGTGCCAGTAGTATCCCCGGTATCCAGCCCCAGCATTTT
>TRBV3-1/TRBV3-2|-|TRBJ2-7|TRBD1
CASSQEERGGTYEQYF
TGTGCCAGCAGCCAAGAGGAACGAGGGGGCACCTACGAGCAGTACTTC
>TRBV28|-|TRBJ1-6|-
CASSTGPNNSPLHF
TGTGCCAGCAGCACAGGGCCTAACAATTCACCCCTCCACTTT
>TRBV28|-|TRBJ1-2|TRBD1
CASRNRGGYGYTF
TGTGCCAGCAGGAACAGGGGTGGCTATGGCTACACCTTC
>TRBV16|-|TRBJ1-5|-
CASSQSWGSGQPQHF
TGTGCCAGCAGCCAATCATGGGGCTCGGGCCAGCCCCAGCATTTT
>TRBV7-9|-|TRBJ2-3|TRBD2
CASSLDLAASRTDTQYF
TGTGCCAGCAGCTTAGACCTAGCGGCATCTCGCACAGATACGCAGTATTTT
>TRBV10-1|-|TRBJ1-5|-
CASSESETGVNQPQHF
TGCGCCAGCAGTGAGTCGGAGACAGGAGTCAATCAGCCCCAGCATTTT
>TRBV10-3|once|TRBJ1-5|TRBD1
CAISESRRQGVQPQHF
TGTGCCATCAGTGAGTCTCGGCGGCAGGGGGTTCAGCCCCAGCATTTT
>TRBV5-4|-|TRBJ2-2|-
CASSLDLADRGELFF
TGTGCCAGCAGCTTGGATCTAGCAGATAGAGGGGAGCTGTTTTTT
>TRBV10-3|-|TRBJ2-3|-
CAISATLAVGDTQYF
TGTGCCATCAGCGCGACTTTGGCTGTGGGAGATACGCAGTATTTT
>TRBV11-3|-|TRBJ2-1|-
CASSPKGAGNNEQFF
TGTGCCAGCAGCCCCAAGGGGGCGGGGAACAATGAGCAGTTCTTC
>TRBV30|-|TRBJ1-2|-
CAWSAGFLGYTF
TGTGCCTGGAGTGCCGGTTTCCTTGGCTACACCTTC
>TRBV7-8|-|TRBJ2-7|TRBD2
CASSLTILAGVPYEQYF
TGTGCCAGCAGCTTAACTATACTAGCGGGAGTACCCTACGAGCAGTACTTC
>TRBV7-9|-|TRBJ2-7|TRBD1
CASSLPNDRAPYF
TGTGCCAGCAGCCTCCCCAACGACAGGGCTCCGTACTTC
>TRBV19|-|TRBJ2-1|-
CASSILSPAAYNEQFF
TGTGCCAGTAGTATCCTTAGCCCTGCGGCCTACAATGAGCAGTTCTTC
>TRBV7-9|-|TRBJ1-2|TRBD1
CASSGGQGNYGYTF
TGTGCCAGCAGCGGGGGACAGGGGAACTATGGCTACACCTTC
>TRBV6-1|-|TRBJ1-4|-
CASSEQFATNEKLFF
TGTGCCAGCAGTGAACAGTTTGCAACTAATGAAAAACTGTTTTTT
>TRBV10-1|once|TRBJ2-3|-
CASSESRVGPDTQYF
TGCGCCAGCAGTGAGTCGAGGGTAGGACCAGATACGCAGTATTTT
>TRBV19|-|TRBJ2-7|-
CASSIIGGNYEQYF
TGTGCCAGTAGTATTATTGGGGGCAACTACGAGCAGTACTTC